This T cell receptor (beta chain) emerged from a study of blood T cell repertoires in COVID-19 (dated by TCRdb to the early 2020s). Context from the whole study: Samples covering the acute and convalescent phases of COVID-19 were provided by collaborators in the United States, Italy and Spain. Samples came from the ongoing ImmuneRACE study (first 160 participants) plus 1,254 subjects from 6 global collaborators. Subjects who had been exposed to COVID-19, were actively infected with it, or had recovered from it provided the deeply sampled blood TCRbeta repertoires that made up the dataset. The prospective study material was composed of cDNA or gDNA derived from T cells, B-cell-depleted T cells, or PBMCs. HLA class I and class II types, where available, came from metadata supplied by the sample provider rather than from assay-based typing. The repertoires were made available in a free public database intended to serve as a resource for research on the immune response to SARS-CoV-2. Sample metadata almost always included a de-identified subject ID, COVID-19 status, age in years and sex.

Collaborating institutions collected whole blood in K2EDTA tubes following their own protocols. Collaborator samples were shipped for TCRbeta analysis as frozen whole blood, isolated PBMCs, or DNA extracted from either sample type. What the research found in general, with its limitations: The amount of clinical and demographic metadata varied by source and participant and was provided uncurated.

For this clone: Its antigen is still unknown. One base away there is no much larger clone; base qualities are not given.

The CDR3, cysteine through phenylalanine, is 16 amino acids long. Here the CDR3 DNA is all that survives: 48 bases in frame from base 1. V is pared back by 3 bases and J by 2 bases, with 16 bases lying between the germline termini. CDR1 and CDR2 were assigned from the germline V gene as SGHDT and YYEEEE. The immunoSEQ Assay, a bias-controlled multiplex PCR, was used to amplify TCRbeta CDR3 regions from genomic DNA. Per the authors' processing: The number of nucleated cells in each sample was estimated by amplification of reference gene primers within the assay. Sequence reads were collapsed and filtered to measure the absolute abundance of every unique TCRbeta CDR3 rearrangement. For each sample, productive Simpson clonality was calculated as the square root of Simpson's diversity index across productive rearrangements. TCRdb limited this immuneACCESS table to in-frame rearrangements with V and J called. A share of clones is missing; checked studies link under half to unresolved V genes, and the rest is unexplained. Clone size and the V and J calls come from that table; the DNA yielded D and trimming. The sample table records 50,000 to 60,000 clones; roughly 86% of these occur just once. The top ten hold 7.4% of the sample.

Sequenced material: peripheral blood. This TCR derives from a human donor with active COVID-19. The donor label of this sample is uncertain. The chain is encoded by TRBV5-6 joined to TRBJ2-3; the D gene cannot be resolved reliably. The CDR3: CASSSELSPHTDTQYF. The nucleotides are TGTGCCAGCAGCTCGGAGCTGTCCCCCCACACAGATACGCAGTATTTT.